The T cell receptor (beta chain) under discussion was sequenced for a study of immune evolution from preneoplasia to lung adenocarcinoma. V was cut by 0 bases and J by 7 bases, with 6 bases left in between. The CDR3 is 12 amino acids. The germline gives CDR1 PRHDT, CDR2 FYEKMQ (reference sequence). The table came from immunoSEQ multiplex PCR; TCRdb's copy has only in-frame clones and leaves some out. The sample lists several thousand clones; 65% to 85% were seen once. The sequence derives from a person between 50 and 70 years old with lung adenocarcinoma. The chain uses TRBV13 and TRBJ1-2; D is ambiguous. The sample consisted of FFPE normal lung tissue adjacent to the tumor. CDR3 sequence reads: CASSLGSAGYTF. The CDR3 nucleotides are TGTGCCAGCAGCTTAGGATCTGCTGGCTACACCTTC.